This TCR beta chain appears in the sequencing data of a study of blood T cell repertoires in COVID-19 (dated by TCRdb to about 2020). Regarding the research as a whole: Samples covering the acute and convalescent phases of COVID-19 were provided by collaborators in the United States, Italy and Spain. The material from the prospective study consisted of cDNA or gDNA derived from T cells, B-cell-depleted T cells, or PBMCs. Where available, HLA class I and class II types were obtained from metadata supplied by the sample provider rather than from assay-based typing. Samples were obtained from the ongoing ImmuneRACE study (first 160 participants) and from over a thousand subjects provided by 6 global collaborators. The dataset comprised deeply sampled blood TCRbeta repertoires from subjects exposed to, actively infected with, or recovered from COVID-19. A de-identified subject ID, COVID-19 status, age in years and sex were almost always included in the sample metadata. The repertoires were made available in a free public database intended to serve as a resource for research on the immune response to SARS-CoV-2.

In the prospective study, participants were 18 to 89 years old, resided in about two dozen geographic areas of the United States, and were enrolled through a virtual design. In the prospective study, participants were assigned to cohorts based on the clinical history participants reported in a screening survey and a study questionnaire. In the prospective study, mobile phlebotomists collected whole blood, serum and a nasopharyngeal or oropharyngeal swab from each participant. Prospective study participants could optionally give additional blood draws and questionnaires over an approximately 2-month period. Prospective study blood samples were shipped either frozen or at room temperature before DNA extraction. The immunoSEQ Assay, a bias-controlled multiplex PCR, was used to amplify TCRbeta CDR3 regions from genomic DNA. The paper's data handling went like this. The number of nucleated cells in each sample was estimated by amplification of reference gene primers within the assay. Sequence reads were collapsed and filtered to measure the absolute abundance of every unique TCRbeta CDR3 rearrangement. For each sample, productive Simpson clonality was calculated as the square root of Simpson's diversity index over productive rearrangements. Held by TCRdb, this immuneACCESS table contains in-frame sequences only and omits some clones. Under half of the omission traces to an unresolved V gene where checked; the cause of the rest is unknown. V and J calls and clone size are copied from that table; D and trimming were computed from the DNA. The sample table lists about 340,000 clones, about 86% of them with a count of one. The ten largest clones capture around 4.5% of the sample.

V drops 4 bases and J drops 6 bases, leaving 18 bases in between. The CDR3, from cysteine to phenylalanine, totals 16 residues. CDR3 DNA is the only sequence kept; it has 48 bases, read in frame from the first base. The germline V gene (reference sequence) sets CDR1 to LNHDA and CDR2 to SQIVND. Overall study results and their limits: Clinical and demographic metadata were provided uncurated, with the amount varying by source and participant.

This clone has more than one count but fewer than ten. Its antigen remains undetermined. No per-base quality is available; no much larger clone lies one base away. The rearrangement combines TRBV19 with TRBJ2-2; TRBD1 is perhaps the D gene, given 6 matching bases. This sequence originates from a woman aged 40 to 50 with acute COVID-19. Sequencing input: PBMCs or T cells enriched from blood (not recorded which). This receptor carries the CDR3 CASSTRGTRGSGELFF. The DNA reads as follows: TGTGCCAGTAGTACCAGGGGCACCCGGGGATCCGGGGAGCTGTTTTTT. The entire variable domain, with the stretches around the CDR3 drawn from the reference TRBV19 and TRBJ2-2 proteins, is DGGITQSPKYLFRKEGQNVTLSCEQNLNHDAMYWYRQDPGQGLRLIYYSQIVNDFQKGDIAEGYSVSREKKESFPLTVTSAQKNPTAFYLCASSTRGTRGSGELFFGEGSRLTVL.